A selection of T cell receptor beta chains follows, all from one sample in a study of shared clonotypes between healthy human individuals. TCRdb's table, derived via immunoSEQ multiplex PCR, lists solely in-frame clones and lacks some. Of a few million clones in the sample, approximately 96% are singletons; the top ten hold approximately 0.13%. Sequencing used naive CD4+ T cells sorted from blood. The receptors shown here come from a man between 18 and 29 years old in good health. Each CDR3 is given with its conserved first and last residue. A D gene is named only where the DNA matches it firmly. Rows give clone size only sometimes, using once, few, many, or a class for an expanded clone.

CDR3aa | CDR3nt | j_gene | abundance | d_gene | v_gene
CASSSLNNREQFF | TGTGCCAGCAGCTCCTTGAACAATCGTGAGCAGTTCTTC | TRBJ2-1 | . | . | TRBV7-2
CASSTTGTGRSGELFF | TGCGCCAGCAGTACTACCGGGACCGGACGTTCCGGGGAGCTGTTTTTT | TRBJ2-2 | . | . | TRBV10-1
CASSEAPGYTEAFF | TGTGCCAGCAGTGAAGCACCAGGGTACACTGAAGCTTTCTTT | TRBJ1-1 | once | . | TRBV6-1
CASSRQGGMESYEQYF | TGTGCCAGCAGCCGGCAAGGGGGTATGGAATCCTACGAGCAGTACTTC | TRBJ2-7 | once | . | TRBV9
CASGTSGSSYNEQFF | TGCGCCAGCGGGACTAGCGGGAGCTCCTACAATGAGCAGTTCTTC | TRBJ2-1 | . | TRBD2 | TRBV5-1
CASSLGTGGSYEQYF | TGTGCCAGCAGCCTTGGGACAGGGGGCTCCTACGAGCAGTACTTC | TRBJ2-7 | . | TRBD1 | TRBV7-2
CASTPGQAVNSPLHF | TGTGCCAGCACCCCGGGACAGGCCGTAAATTCACCCCTCCACTTT | TRBJ1-6 | . | TRBD1 | TRBV28
CASSSTGLQFF | TGTGCCAGCAGCTCCACGGGACTTCAGTTCTTC | TRBJ2-1 | . | . | TRBV7-8
CASSRTSGRPLETQYF | TGTGCCAGCAGCCGGACTAGCGGGAGGCCACTGGAGACCCAGTACTTC | TRBJ2-5 | . | TRBD2 | TRBV5-4
CASSQTPGTAAFGNYGYTF | TGCGCCAGCAGCCAAACACCCGGGACAGCGGCCTTCGGTAACTATGGCTACACCTTC | TRBJ1-2 | once | TRBD1 | TRBV4-1
CASSLAVTGTGGHEQYF | TGTGCCAGCAGCTTAGCCGTGACCGGGACAGGGGGACACGAGCAGTACTTC | TRBJ2-7 | . | TRBD1 | TRBV7-8
CASSLPRVNTEAFF | TGCGCCAGCAGCTTGCCGAGGGTAAACACTGAAGCTTTCTTT | TRBJ1-1 | . | . | TRBV5-1
CASSEGSNSGNTIYF | TGTGCCAGCAGTGAAGGCAGTAACTCTGGAAACACCATATATTTT | TRBJ1-3 | . | . | TRBV2
CASSLDGPYEQYF | TGTGCCAGCAGTCTGGACGGACCCTACGAGCAGTACTTC | TRBJ2-7 | . | . | TRBV28
CASSLGAYPFDNYGYTF | TGTGCCAGCAGCTTGGGAGCTTATCCCTTTGATAACTATGGCTACACCTTC | TRBJ1-2 | . | . | TRBV5-6
CASSQDANEQYF | TGTGCCAGCAGCCAAGACGCCAACGAGCAGTACTTC | TRBJ2-7 | once | . | TRBV4-2
CASSLFAGAAEAFF | TGTGCCAGCAGTTTATTTGCAGGTGCGGCTGAAGCTTTCTTT | TRBJ1-1 | . | . | TRBV28